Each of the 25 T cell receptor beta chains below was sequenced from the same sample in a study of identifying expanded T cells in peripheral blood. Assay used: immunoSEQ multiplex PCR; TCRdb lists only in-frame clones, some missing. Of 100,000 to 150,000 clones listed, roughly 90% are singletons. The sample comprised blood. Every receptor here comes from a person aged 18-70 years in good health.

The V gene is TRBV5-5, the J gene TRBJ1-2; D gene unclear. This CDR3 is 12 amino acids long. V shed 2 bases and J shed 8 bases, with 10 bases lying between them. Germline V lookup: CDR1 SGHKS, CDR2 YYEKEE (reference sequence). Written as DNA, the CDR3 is TGTGCCAGCAGCTTCCCCCCGGGCGGCTACACCTTC. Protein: CASSFPPGGYTF.

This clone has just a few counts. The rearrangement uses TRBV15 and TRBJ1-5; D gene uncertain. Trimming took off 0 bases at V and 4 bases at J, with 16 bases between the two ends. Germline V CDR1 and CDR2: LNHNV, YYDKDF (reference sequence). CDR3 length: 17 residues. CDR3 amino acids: CATSRDRIGSGNQPQHF. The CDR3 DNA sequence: TGTGCCACCAGCAGAGATCGGATAGGGTCGGGTAATCAGCCCCAGCATTTT.

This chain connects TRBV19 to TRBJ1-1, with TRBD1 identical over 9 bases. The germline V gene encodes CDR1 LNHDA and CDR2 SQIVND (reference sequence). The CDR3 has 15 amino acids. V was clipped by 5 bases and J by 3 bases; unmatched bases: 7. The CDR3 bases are TGTGCCAGTAGTCTGGACAGGGGTTCCCACACTGAAGCTTTCTTT. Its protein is CASSLDRGSHTEAFF.

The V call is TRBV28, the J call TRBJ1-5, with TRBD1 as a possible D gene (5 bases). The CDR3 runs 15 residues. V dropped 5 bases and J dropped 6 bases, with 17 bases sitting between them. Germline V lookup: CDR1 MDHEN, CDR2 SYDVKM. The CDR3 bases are TGTGCCAGCAGTCCCTCGTTAGGGGTTAGTCAGCCCCAGCATTTT. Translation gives CASSPSLGVSQPQHF.

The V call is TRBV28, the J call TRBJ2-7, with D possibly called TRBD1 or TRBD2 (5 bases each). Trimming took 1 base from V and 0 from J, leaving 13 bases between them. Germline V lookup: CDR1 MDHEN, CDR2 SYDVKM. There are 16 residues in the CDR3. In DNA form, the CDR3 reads TGTGCCAGCAGTTTATTAGGGACCCCAATCTCCTACGAGCAGTACTTC. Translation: CASSLLGTPISYEQYF.

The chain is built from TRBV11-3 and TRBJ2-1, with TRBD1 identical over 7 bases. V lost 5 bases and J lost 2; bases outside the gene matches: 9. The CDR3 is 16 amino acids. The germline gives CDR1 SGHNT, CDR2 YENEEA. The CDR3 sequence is CASSPPNRGTYNEQFF. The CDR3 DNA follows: TGTGCCAGCAGCCCCCCCAACAGGGGCACCTACAATGAGCAGTTCTTC.

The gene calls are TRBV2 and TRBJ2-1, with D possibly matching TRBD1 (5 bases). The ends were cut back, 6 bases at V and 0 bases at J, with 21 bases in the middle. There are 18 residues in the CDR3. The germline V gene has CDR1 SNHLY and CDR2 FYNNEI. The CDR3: CASSPDGADLPSYNEQFF. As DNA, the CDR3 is TGTGCCAGCAGCCCAGATGGGGCGGATTTACCCTCCTACAATGAGCAGTTCTTC. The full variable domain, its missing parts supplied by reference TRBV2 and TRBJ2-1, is EPEVTQTPSHQVTQMGQEVILRCVPISNHLYFYWYRQILGQKVEFLVSFYNNEISEKSEIFDDQFSVERPDGSNFTLKIRSTKLEDSAMYFCASSPDGADLPSYNEQFFGPGTRLTVL.

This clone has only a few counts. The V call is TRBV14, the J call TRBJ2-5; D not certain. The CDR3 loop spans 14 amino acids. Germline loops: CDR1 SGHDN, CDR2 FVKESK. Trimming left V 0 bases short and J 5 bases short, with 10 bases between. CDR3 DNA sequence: TGTGCCAGCAGCCAAGACGGGTTCCGTGAGACCCAGTACTTC. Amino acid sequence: CASSQDGFRETQYF.

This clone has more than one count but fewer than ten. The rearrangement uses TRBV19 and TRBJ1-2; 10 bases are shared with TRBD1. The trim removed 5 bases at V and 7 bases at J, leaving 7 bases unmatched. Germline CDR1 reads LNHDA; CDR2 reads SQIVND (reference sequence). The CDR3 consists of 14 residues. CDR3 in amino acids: CASSPTDRGIGYTF. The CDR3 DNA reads TGTGCCAGTAGTCCCACGGACAGGGGGATTGGCTACACCTTC.

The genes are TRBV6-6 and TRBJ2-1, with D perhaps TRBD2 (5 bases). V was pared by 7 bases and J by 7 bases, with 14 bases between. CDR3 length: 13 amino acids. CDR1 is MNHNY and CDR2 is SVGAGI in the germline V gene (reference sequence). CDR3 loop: CASITRYPNEQFF. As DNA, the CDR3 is TGTGCCAGCATAACTAGGTACCCAAATGAGCAGTTCTTC.

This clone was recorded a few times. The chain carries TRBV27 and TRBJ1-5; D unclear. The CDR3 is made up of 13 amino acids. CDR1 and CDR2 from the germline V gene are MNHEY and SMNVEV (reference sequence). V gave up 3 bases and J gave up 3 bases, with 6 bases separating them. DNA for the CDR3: TGTGCCAGCAGTTTTAGTCTCAATCAGCCCCAGCATTTT. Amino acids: CASSFSLNQPQHF.

CDR3 protein: CASSLGAGPGEKLFF. The CDR3 DNA sequence: TGTGCCAGCAGCTTGGGGGCAGGACCAGGCGAAAAACTGTTTTTT. The rearrangement joins TRBV5-6 to TRBJ1-4; D not resolved. Per germline, CDR1 SGHDT and CDR2 YYEEEE. V dropped 0 bases and J dropped 8 bases, with 14 bases sitting between them. The CDR3 length is 15 residues. Looking up the rest from reference TRBV5-6 and TRBJ1-4 gives the full variable domain: DAGVTQSPTHLIKTRGQQVTLRCSPKSGHDTVSWYQQALGQGPQFIFQYYEEEERQRGNFPDRFSGHQFPNYSSELNVNALLLGDSALYLCASSLGAGPGEKLFFGSGTQLSVL.

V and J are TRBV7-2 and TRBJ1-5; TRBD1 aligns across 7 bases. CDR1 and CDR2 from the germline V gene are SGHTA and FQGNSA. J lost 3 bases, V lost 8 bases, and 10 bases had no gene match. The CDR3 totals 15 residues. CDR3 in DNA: TGTGCCAGCCCTCGACAGGGCAGCCTCAATCAGCCCCAGCATTTT. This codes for CASPRQGSLNQPQHF.

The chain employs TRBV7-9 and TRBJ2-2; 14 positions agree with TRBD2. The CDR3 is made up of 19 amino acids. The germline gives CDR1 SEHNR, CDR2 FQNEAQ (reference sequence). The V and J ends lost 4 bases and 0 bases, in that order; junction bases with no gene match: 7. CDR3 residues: CASSSFGTSGGANTGELFF. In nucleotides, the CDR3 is TGTGCCAGCAGCTCATTTGGGACTAGCGGGGGAGCGAACACCGGGGAGCTGTTTTTT.

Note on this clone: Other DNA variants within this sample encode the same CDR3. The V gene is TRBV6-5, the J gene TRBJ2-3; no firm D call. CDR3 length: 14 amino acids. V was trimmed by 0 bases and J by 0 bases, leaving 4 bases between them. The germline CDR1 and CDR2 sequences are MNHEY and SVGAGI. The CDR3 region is CASSYSRSTDTQYF. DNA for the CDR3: TGTGCCAGCAGTTACTCTCGGAGCACAGATACGCAGTATTTT.

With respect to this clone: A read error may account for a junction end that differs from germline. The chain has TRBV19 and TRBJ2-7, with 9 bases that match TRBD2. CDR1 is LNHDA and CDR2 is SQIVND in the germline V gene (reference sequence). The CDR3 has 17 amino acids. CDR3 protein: CASSSTWGLAGSYEQYF. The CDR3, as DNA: TGTGCCAGCAGTAGTACCTGGGGGCTAGCGGGGTCCTACGAGCAGTACTTC.

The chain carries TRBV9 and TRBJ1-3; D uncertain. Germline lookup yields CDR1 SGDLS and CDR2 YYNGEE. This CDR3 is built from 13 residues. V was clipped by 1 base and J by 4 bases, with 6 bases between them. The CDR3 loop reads CASSVYGGNTIYF. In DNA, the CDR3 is TGTGCCAGCAGCGTATACGGGGGAAACACCATATATTTT.

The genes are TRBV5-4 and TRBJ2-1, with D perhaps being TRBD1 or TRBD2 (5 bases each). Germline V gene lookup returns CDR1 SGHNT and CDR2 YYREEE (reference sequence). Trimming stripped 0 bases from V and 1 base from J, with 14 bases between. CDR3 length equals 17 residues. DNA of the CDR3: TGTGCCAGCAGCTTGGATTCAGGGAGTTTATCCTACAATGAGCAGTTCTTC. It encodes CASSLDSGSLSYNEQFF.

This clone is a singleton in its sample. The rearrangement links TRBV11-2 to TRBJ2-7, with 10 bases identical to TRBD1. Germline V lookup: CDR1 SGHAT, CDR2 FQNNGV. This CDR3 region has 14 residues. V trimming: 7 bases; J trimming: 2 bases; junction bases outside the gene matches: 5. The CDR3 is CASMADRGAYEQYF. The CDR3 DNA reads TGTGCCAGCATGGCGGACAGGGGGGCCTACGAGCAGTACTTC.

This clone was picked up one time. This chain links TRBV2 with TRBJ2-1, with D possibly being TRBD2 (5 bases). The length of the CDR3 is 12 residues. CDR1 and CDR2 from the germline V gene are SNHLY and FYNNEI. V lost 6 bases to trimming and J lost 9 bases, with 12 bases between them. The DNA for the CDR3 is TGTGCCAGCAGCCCAACTAGTGCTGAGCAGTTCTTC. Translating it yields CASSPTSAEQFF.

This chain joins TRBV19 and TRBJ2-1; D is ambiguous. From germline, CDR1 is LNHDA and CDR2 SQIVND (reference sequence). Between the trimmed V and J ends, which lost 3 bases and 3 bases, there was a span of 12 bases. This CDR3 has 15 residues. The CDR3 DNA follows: TGTGCCAGTAGTATCTGGGTCAAAGGCTACAATGAGCAGTTCTTC. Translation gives CASSIWVKGYNEQFF.

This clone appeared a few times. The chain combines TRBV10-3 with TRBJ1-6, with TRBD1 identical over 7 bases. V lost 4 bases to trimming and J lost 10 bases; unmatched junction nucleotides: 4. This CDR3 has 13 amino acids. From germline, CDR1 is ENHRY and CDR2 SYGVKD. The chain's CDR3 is CAISGGGWSPLHF. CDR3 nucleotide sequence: TGTGCCATCAGTGGAGGGGGCTGGTCACCCCTCCACTTT.

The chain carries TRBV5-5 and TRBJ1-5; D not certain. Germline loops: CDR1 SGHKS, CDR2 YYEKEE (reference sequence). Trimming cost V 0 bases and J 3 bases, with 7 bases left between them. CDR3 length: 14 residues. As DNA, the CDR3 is TGTGCCAGCAGCTTGGGCTCCCTCAATCAGCCCCAGCATTTT. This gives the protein CASSLGSLNQPQHF.

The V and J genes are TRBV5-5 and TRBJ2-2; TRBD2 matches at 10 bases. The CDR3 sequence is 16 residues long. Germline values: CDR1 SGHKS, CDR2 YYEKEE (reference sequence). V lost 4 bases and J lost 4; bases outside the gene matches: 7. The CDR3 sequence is CASSQSGGAVTGELFF. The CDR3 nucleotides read TGTGCCAGCAGCCAGAGCGGGGGGGCTGTCACCGGGGAGCTGTTTTTT.

CDR3 protein: CARSLKVSGQYNEQFF. The CDR3 DNA follows: TGTGCCAGAAGCCTAAAGGTTTCTGGGCAGTACAATGAGCAGTTCTTC. This chain connects TRBV5-3 to TRBJ2-1; D ambiguous. TRBV5-3 is an ORF for which the function is uncertain. V was pared by 4 bases and J by 4 bases, with 18 bases between. CDR3 length equals 16 residues.